One and the same sample provided the 3 T cell receptor beta chains below, sequenced in a study of blood T cell repertoires in COVID-19. Clones were sequenced by immunoSEQ multiplex PCR, and TCRdb holds only the in-frame ones, with some missing. The top ten hold about 12% of the sample, which has under 300,000 clones, roughly 83% seen once. The specimen sequenced was peripheral blood. The receptors shown here come from an elderly man with acute or convalescent COVID-19.

The chain couples TRBV19 to TRBJ2-1, with 9 nucleotides matching TRBD1. Germline V gene data show CDR1 as LNHDA and CDR2 as SQIVND (reference sequence). Trimming took 7 bases from V and 6 from J; bases not matched to a gene: 16. The CDR3 sequence is 17 residues long. The CDR3 nucleotides are TGTGCCAGTACCTCTGGGTTGTTCGGACAGGGGTTCAATGAGCAGTTCTTC. Protein: CASTSGLFGQGFNEQFF.

With regard to this clone: Other DNA sequences in the sample encode the same CDR3. The rearrangement joins TRBV5-6 to TRBJ1-5; D remains ambiguous. Germline values: CDR1 SGHDT, CDR2 YYEEEE. Trimming cost V 0 bases and J 5 bases, with 6 bases left between them. The CDR3 loop spans 13 amino acids. In DNA form, the CDR3 reads TGTGCCAGCAGCTTGGCCCGGGATCAGCCCCAGCATTTT. It specifies CASSLARDQPQHF.

The genes are TRBV19 and TRBJ2-5; D might be TRBD2 (6 bases). The CDR3 sequence is 15 residues long. CDR1 and CDR2 from the germline V gene are LNHDA and SQIVND (reference sequence). Trimming left V 3 bases short and J 5 bases short, with 16 bases between. The CDR3 here is CASSMGGTLEETQYF. The CDR3 DNA sequence: TGTGCCAGTAGTATGGGTGGGACTCTAGAGGAGACCCAGTACTTC.